These T cell receptor beta chains were read from a single sample in a study of T-cell memory formation after mild COVID-19. MiXCR was run by TCRdb on the 5' RACE reads, yielding one entry per CDR3 protein. The sample holds roughly 550,000 distinct CDR3 sequences, about 20% seen once. Specimen: PBMCs or a T cell subset sorted from them (not recorded which). These receptors were collected from an adult woman who had mild COVID-19 (a few samples of this study predate the infection). Cell type and time point are not known. The CDR3 runs from the conserved cysteine through the conserved F or W. D genes are given only for firm matches. Clone size is not always given. Where it is, it says once, few, many or a class for expanded clones.

D gene: TRBD2; V gene: TRBV4-2; J gene: TRBJ2-1; clone size: .; CDR3 protein: CASSHGLAGGPNEQFF
D gene: TRBD1; V gene: TRBV12-3/TRBV12-4; J gene: TRBJ1-1; clone size: .; CDR3 protein: CASSLPDRGLLNTEAFF
D gene: .; V gene: TRBV6-2/TRBV6-3; J gene: TRBJ1-3; clone size: few; CDR3 protein: CASSYSEVPSGNTIYF
D gene: .; V gene: TRBV10-3; J gene: TRBJ2-5; clone size: .; CDR3 protein: CAIRDREETQYF
D gene: TRBD2; V gene: TRBV12-3/TRBV12-4; J gene: TRBJ2-1; clone size: .; CDR3 protein: CASSWPQGTSGGSEQFF
D gene: TRBD2; V gene: TRBV5-1; J gene: TRBJ2-1; clone size: .; CDR3 protein: CASSLAPGGLYNEQFF
D gene: .; V gene: TRBV12-3/TRBV12-4; J gene: TRBJ2-2; clone size: few; CDR3 protein: CASSSWTPNTGELFF
D gene: .; V gene: TRBV29-1; J gene: TRBJ1-1; clone size: many; CDR3 protein: CSDGAGAAFF
D gene: .; V gene: TRBV25-1; J gene: TRBJ2-1; clone size: .; CDR3 protein: CASKRQEKVEQFF
D gene: TRBD1; V gene: TRBV12-3/TRBV12-4; J gene: TRBJ1-6; clone size: .; CDR3 protein: CASSRGQASSYNSPLHF
D gene: TRBD2; V gene: TRBV27; J gene: TRBJ2-7; clone size: .; CDR3 protein: CASSLSRLAGDSSYEQYF
D gene: TRBD1; V gene: TRBV24-1; J gene: TRBJ1-2; clone size: .; CDR3 protein: CATSDRTGERAGYTF
D gene: TRBD2; V gene: TRBV6-5; J gene: TRBJ2-7; clone size: few; CDR3 protein: CASSLLAGDGEQYF
D gene: TRBD2; V gene: TRBV7-9; J gene: TRBJ2-7; clone size: few; CDR3 protein: CASSPRTSGEQYF
D gene: TRBD1; V gene: TRBV7-2; J gene: TRBJ2-7; clone size: .; CDR3 protein: CASSLGGGTGVSYEQYF
D gene: .; V gene: TRBV6-5; J gene: TRBJ1-4; clone size: few; CDR3 protein: CASSRGGRTNEKLFF
D gene: TRBD2; V gene: TRBV6-5; J gene: TRBJ2-7; clone size: few; CDR3 protein: CASSSPLVAGYEQYF
D gene: .; V gene: TRBV7-2; J gene: TRBJ2-7; clone size: .; CDR3 protein: CASNPGFPYEQYF
D gene: .; V gene: TRBV24-1; J gene: TRBJ2-1; clone size: few; CDR3 protein: CATSDPALTHSDSYNEQFF
D gene: .; V gene: TRBV12-3/TRBV12-4; J gene: TRBJ2-7; clone size: many; CDR3 protein: CASSLVAGPYEQYF
D gene: .; V gene: TRBV5-1; J gene: TRBJ1-4; clone size: .; CDR3 protein: CASSLYSGVDPEKLFF
D gene: .; V gene: TRBV30; J gene: TRBJ1-2; clone size: few; CDR3 protein: CAWDATGSYGYTF
D gene: TRBD1; V gene: TRBV12-3/TRBV12-4; J gene: TRBJ2-3; clone size: .; CDR3 protein: CASSSRGQGWADTQYF
D gene: TRBD2; V gene: TRBV6-5; J gene: TRBJ2-3; clone size: many; CDR3 protein: CASSWDSGTTDTQYF
D gene: .; V gene: TRBV18; J gene: TRBJ2-7; clone size: .; CDR3 protein: CASSPPAGGVTYEQYF
D gene: TRBD2; V gene: TRBV27; J gene: TRBJ2-7; clone size: few; CDR3 protein: CASSRGGGHEQYF
D gene: .; V gene: TRBV6-1; J gene: TRBJ2-2; clone size: few; CDR3 protein: CASKANTGELFF
D gene: TRBD2; V gene: TRBV5-1; J gene: TRBJ2-1; clone size: few; CDR3 protein: CASSLGGLAPAGGNEQFF
D gene: .; V gene: TRBV19; J gene: TRBJ1-2; clone size: few; CDR3 protein: CASSIVPDSNYGYTF
D gene: .; V gene: TRBV18; J gene: TRBJ2-3; clone size: few; CDR3 protein: CASSTTGSATDTQYF
D gene: TRBD1; V gene: TRBV5-1; J gene: TRBJ1-3; clone size: many; CDR3 protein: CASSEQGGPGNTIYF
D gene: .; V gene: TRBV7-9; J gene: TRBJ1-3; clone size: once; CDR3 protein: CASSLVPPVVPGNTIYF
D gene: TRBD2; V gene: TRBV7-3; J gene: TRBJ2-1; clone size: few; CDR3 protein: CASSLISGDNEQFF
D gene: .; V gene: TRBV6-5; J gene: TRBJ2-1; clone size: few; CDR3 protein: CASSYSAGISVEFF
D gene: .; V gene: TRBV24-1; J gene: TRBJ1-1; clone size: few; CDR3 protein: CATSEGRPNTEAFF
D gene: TRBD1; V gene: TRBV20-1; J gene: TRBJ1-5; clone size: .; CDR3 protein: CSAIQGQGQPQHF
D gene: .; V gene: TRBV27; J gene: TRBJ2-5; clone size: .; CDR3 protein: CASSLWALGGAPGETQYF
D gene: .; V gene: TRBV7-3; J gene: TRBJ1-2; clone size: .; CDR3 protein: CASRPSGMSGGYTF
D gene: TRBD1; V gene: TRBV6-5; J gene: TRBJ1-5; clone size: few; CDR3 protein: CASTQRQGDNQPQHF
D gene: TRBD1; V gene: TRBV20-1; J gene: TRBJ2-3; clone size: .; CDR3 protein: CSARETGERTDTQYF
D gene: .; V gene: TRBV29-1; J gene: TRBJ1-3; clone size: few; CDR3 protein: CSVVYPGLGNTIYF